The present T cell receptor beta chain was sequenced within a study of blood T cell repertoires in COVID-19. At the level of the study: There were acute and convalescent COVID-19 samples, and they came from the United States, Italy and Spain. T cells, B-cell-depleted T cells, or PBMCs supplied cDNA or gDNA.

Per the authors' pipeline: Nucleated cell counts were estimated from reference gene primer amplification. The assay was immunoSEQ multiplex PCR, and TCRdb's table has in-frame clones only and misses some. D and trimming were read from the DNA, whereas the V and J calls and clone size are those reported in that table. The sample records about 79,000 clones, more than 85% being singletons. V was cut by 0 bases and J by 5 bases, with 11 bases left in between. The CDR3 length is 14 residues. The germline V gene has CDR1 SGHRS and CDR2 YFSETQ. The chain uses TRBV5-1 and TRBJ2-5; no firm D call. This receptor was obtained from an older man with active or convalescent COVID-19. Sequencing was performed on peripheral blood. In DNA form, the CDR3 reads TGCGCCAGCAGCTTGGACGGTACCAGGGAGACCCAGTACTTC. Translation gives CASSLDGTRETQYF.